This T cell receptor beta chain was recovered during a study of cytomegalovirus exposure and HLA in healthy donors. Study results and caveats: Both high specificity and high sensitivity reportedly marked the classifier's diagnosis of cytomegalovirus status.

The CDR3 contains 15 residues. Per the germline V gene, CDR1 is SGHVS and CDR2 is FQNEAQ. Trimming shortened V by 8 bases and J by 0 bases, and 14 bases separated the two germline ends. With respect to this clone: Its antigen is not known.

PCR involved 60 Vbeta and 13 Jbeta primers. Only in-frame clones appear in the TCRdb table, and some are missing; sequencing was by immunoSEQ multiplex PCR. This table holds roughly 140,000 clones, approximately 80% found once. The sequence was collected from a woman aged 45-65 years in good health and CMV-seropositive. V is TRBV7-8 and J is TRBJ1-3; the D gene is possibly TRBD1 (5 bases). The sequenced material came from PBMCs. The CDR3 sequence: CASATDKFSGNTIYF. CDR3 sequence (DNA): TGTGCCAGCGCGACAGATAAGTTCTCTGGAAACACCATATATTTT.